The present T cell receptor (beta chain) was sequenced within a study of blood T cells in healthy people across ages. Total RNA extracted from each sample amounted to at least 6 micrograms. Study outcomes and limitations: More naive CD4+ cells and higher diversity were found in long-lived than in aged donors.

PCR was performed a second time for about 7 to 11 cycles using a sample-barcoded 5' primer and a J-beta primer mix. TCRdb reprocessed the 5' RACE reads via MiXCR and lists one record per CDR3 protein. Among roughly 1,500,000 distinct CDR3 sequences listed, about 35% were seen once. Note on this clonotype: Its antigen is still unknown.

This CDR3 has 14 amino acids. The germline gives CDR1 MNHEY, CDR2 SVGAGI. Trimming stripped 2 bases from V and 2 bases from J, with 9 bases between. This receptor was obtained from a woman under 40 in good health. J is TRBJ1-1 and V is TRBV6-5; D is perhaps TRBD1 (5 bases). Source material: blood. The CDR3 DNA sequence: TGTGCCAGCAGTTACGTGGGGCCTAACACTGAAGCTTTCTTT. The encoded protein is CASSYVGPNTEAFF.